This T cell receptor beta chain was identified during a study of beta chain features in type 1 diabetes. Study overall: Across every sample, some 110 million sorted cells were examined in total.

The CDR3 is 14 residues long. Germline V gives CDR1 SGHTA, CDR2 FQGNSA. Deletions cut 5 bases from V and 4 bases from J, with 11 bases between. Sequenced material consisted of expressed TCRB transcripts (all of the isolated RNA was reverse transcribed). Some clones are missing from TCRdb's copy, which holds only in-frame ones; the method was immunoSEQ multiplex PCR. The sample yields nearly 250,000 clones, roughly 15% seen once. The source is a woman between 40 and 55 years old in good health. The chain recombines TRBV7-2 with TRBJ2-2, with TRBD1 as a possible D gene (5 bases). The sequenced sample was naive CD4+ T cells from blood. The DNA of the CDR3 is TGTGCCAGCAGCAGAACAGGAGCCACCGGGGAGCTGTTTTTT. Its protein product is CASSRTGATGELFF.